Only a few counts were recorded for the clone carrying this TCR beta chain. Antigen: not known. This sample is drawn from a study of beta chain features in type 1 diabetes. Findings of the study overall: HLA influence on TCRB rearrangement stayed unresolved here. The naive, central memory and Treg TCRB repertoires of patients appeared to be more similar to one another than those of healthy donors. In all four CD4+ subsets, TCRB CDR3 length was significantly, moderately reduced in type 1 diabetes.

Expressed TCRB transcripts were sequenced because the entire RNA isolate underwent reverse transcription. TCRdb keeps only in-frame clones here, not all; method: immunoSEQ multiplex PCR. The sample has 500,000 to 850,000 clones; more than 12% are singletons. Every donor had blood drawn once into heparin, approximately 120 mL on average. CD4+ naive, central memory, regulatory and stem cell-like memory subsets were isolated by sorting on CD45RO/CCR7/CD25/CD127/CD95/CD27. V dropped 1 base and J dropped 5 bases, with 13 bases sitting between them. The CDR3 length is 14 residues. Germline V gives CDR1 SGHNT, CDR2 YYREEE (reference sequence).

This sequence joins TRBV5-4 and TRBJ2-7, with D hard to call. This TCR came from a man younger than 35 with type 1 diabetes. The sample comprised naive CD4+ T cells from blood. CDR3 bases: TGTGCCAGCAGCTTGTTTTCAGAAATCGACGAGCAGTACTTC. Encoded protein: CASSLFSEIDEQYF.